The table lists the clone carrying this T cell receptor beta chain with a count of one. The data belong to a study of OX40 agonist ivuxolimab in advanced cancers. CDR3 length: 15 amino acids. Germline loops: CDR1 SNHLY, CDR2 FYNNEI. The J segment lost 4 bases and the V segment lost 9 bases, leaving 6 bases of the junction unmatched. The repertoire was sequenced with immunoSEQ multiplex PCR; TCRdb's copy has only in-frame clones and lacks some. This table holds 60,000 to 65,000 clones, 75% to 95% found once. Material: CD4+ or CD8+ T cells sorted from blood, obtained in a trial of the OX40 agonist ivuxolimab. The sequence was collected from an adult with an advanced solid tumor such as melanoma, head and neck, liver or kidney cancer. The rearrangement joins TRBV2 to TRBJ2-2; 12 positions match TRBD2. The CDR3 DNA reads as TGTGCCAGGGAGACTAGCGGGAGTGGCACCGGGGAGCTGTTTTTT. This sequence encodes CARETSGSGTGELFF.